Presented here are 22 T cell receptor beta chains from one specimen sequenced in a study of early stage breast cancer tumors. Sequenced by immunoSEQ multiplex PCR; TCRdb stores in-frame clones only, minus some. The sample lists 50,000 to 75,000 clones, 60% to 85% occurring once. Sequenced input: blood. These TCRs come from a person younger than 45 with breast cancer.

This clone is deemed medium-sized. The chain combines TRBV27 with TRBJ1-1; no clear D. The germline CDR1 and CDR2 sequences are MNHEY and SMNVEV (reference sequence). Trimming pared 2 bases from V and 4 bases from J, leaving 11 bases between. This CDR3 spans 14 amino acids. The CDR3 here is CASSLRGLVTEAFF. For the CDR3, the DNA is TGTGCCAGCAGTTTACGGGGATTGGTCACTGAAGCTTTCTTT.

This CDR3 reads CAWSSGLNQPQHF. CDR3 bases: TGTGCCTGGAGTTCAGGACTCAATCAGCCCCAGCATTTT. The chain couples TRBV30 to TRBJ1-5; D unresolved. Germline V gene lookup returns CDR1 GTSNPN and CDR2 SVGIG (reference sequence). The CDR3 spans 13 residues. Trimming pared 2 bases from V and 3 bases from J, leaving 8 bases between.

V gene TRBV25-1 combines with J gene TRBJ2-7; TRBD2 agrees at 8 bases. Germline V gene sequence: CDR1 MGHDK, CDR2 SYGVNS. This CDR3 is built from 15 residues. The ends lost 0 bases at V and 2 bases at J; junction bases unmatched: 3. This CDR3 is CASSEYAGGAYEQYF. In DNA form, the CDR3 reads TGTGCCAGCAGTGAATATGCGGGGGGTGCCTACGAGCAGTACTTC.

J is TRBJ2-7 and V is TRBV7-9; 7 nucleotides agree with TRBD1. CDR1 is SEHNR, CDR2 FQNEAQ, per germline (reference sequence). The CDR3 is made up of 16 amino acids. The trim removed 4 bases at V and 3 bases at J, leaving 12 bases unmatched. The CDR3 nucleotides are TGTGCCAGCAGCTCATACAGGGGTCGCGGATTCTACGAGCAGTACTTC. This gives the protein CASSSYRGRGFYEQYF.

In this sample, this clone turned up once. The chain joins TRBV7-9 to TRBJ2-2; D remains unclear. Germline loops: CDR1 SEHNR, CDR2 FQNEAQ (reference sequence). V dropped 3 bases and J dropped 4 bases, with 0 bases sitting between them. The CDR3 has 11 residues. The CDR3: CASSFTGELFF. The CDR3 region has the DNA TGTGCCAGCAGCTTCACCGGGGAGCTGTTTTTT.

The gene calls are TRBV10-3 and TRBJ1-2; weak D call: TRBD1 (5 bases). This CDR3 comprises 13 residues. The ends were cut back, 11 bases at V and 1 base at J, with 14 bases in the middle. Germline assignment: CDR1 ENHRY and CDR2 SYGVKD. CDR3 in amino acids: CASAGGFNYGYTF. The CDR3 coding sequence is TGTGCCTCCGCTGGGGGGTTTAACTATGGCTACACCTTC.

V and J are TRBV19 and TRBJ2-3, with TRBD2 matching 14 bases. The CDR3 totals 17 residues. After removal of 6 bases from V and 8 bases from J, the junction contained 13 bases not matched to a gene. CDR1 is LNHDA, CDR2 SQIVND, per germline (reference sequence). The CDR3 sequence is CASSLGTSGSPLGTQYF. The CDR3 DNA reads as TGTGCCAGTAGCCTCGGGACTAGCGGGAGTCCCTTGGGTACGCAGTATTTT.

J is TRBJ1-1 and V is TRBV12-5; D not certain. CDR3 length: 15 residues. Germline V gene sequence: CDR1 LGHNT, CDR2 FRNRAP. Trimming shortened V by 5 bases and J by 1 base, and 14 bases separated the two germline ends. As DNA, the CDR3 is TGTGCTAGTGGTCTCCCCCCCCTGGCGAACACTGAAGCTTTCTTT. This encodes CASGLPPLANTEAFF.

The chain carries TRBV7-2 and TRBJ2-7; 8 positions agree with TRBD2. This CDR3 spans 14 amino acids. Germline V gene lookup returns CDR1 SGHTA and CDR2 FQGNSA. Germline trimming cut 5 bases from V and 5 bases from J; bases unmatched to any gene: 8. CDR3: CASSPQRESHEQYF. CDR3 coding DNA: TGTGCCAGCAGCCCACAGCGGGAGAGCCACGAGCAGTACTTC.

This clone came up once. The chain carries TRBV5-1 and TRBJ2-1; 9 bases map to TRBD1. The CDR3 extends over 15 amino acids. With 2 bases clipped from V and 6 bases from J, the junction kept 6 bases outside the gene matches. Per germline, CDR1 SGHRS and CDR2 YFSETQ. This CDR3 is CASSLTTGGGNEQFF. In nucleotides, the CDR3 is TGCGCCAGCAGCTTAACGACAGGGGGGGGCAATGAGCAGTTCTTC.

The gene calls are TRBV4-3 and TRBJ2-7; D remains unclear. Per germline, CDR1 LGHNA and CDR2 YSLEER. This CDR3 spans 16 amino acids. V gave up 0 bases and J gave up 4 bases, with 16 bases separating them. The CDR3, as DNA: TGCGCCAGCAGCCAAGAATTCGGTCTAGTTCGGTACGAGCAGTACTTC. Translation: CASSQEFGLVRYEQYF.

The CDR3 spells CASSLVGIGSWDEQYF. Here the CDR3 DNA reads TGTGCCAGCAGCTTAGTAGGTATAGGTTCGTGGGACGAGCAGTACTTC. The genes are TRBV11-2 and TRBJ2-7, with D unclear. V dropped 1 base and J dropped 5 bases, with 18 bases sitting between them. The germline CDR1 and CDR2 sequences are SGHAT and FQNNGV. CDR3 length: 16 residues.

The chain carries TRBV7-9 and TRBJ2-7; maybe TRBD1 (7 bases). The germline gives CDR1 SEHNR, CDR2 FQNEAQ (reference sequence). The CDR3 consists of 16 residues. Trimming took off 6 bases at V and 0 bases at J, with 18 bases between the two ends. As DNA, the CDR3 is TGTGCCAGCAGGATACCAGGGGGGATCCGCTCCTACGAGCAGTACTTC. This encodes CASRIPGGIRSYEQYF.

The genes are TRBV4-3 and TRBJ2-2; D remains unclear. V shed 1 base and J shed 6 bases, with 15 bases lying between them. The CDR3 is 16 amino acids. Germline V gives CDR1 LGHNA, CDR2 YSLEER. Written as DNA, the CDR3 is TGCGCCAGCAGCCAAGTTCCGATACCTGGGGCCGGGGAGCTGTTTTTT. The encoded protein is CASSQVPIPGAGELFF.

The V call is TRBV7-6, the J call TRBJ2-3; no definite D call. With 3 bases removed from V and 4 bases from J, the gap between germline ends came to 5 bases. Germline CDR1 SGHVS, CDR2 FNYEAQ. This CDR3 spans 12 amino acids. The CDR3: CASSFYADTQYF. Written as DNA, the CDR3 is TGTGCCAGCAGCTTTTATGCAGATACGCAGTATTTT.

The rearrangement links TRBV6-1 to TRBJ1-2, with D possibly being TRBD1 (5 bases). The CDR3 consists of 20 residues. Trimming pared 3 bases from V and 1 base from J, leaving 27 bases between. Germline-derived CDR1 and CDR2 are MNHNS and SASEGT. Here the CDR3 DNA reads TGTGCCAGCAGTGATGGGGAGGGTTTCGCGACAGCAGCTAATAACTATGGCTACACCTTC. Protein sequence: CASSDGEGFATAANNYGYTF.

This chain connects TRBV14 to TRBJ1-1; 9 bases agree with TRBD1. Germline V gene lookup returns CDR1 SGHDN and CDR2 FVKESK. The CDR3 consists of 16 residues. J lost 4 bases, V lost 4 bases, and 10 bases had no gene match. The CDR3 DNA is TGTGCCAGCAGCCGATCGTTAGGGACAGGGCCCACTGAAGCTTTCTTT. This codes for CASSRSLGTGPTEAFF. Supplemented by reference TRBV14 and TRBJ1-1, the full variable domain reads EAGVTQFPSHSVIEKGQTVTLRCDPISGHDNLYWYRRVMGKEIKFLLHFVKESKQDESGMPNNRFLAERTGGTYSTLKVQPAELEDSGVYFCASSRSLGTGPTEAFFGQGTRLTVV.

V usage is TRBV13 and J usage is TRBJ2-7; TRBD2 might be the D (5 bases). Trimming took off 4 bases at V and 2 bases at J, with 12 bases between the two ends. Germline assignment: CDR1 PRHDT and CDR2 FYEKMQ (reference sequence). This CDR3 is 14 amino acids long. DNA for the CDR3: TGTGCCAGCAGCTCCGAAGCGGTCCCCTACGAGCAGTACTTC. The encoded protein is CASSSEAVPYEQYF. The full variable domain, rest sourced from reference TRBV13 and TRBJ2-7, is AAGVIQSPRHLIKEKRETATLKCYPIPRHDTVYWYQQGPGQDPQFLISFYEKMQSDKGSIPDRFSAQQFSDYHSELNMSSLELGDSALYFCASSSEAVPYEQYFGPGTRLTVT.

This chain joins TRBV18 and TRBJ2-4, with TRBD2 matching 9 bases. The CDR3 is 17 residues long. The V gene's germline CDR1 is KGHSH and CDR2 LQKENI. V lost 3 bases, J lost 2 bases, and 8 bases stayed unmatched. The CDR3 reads CASSPRNSGSSKNIQYF. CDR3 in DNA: TGTGCCAGCTCACCCCGTAATAGCGGGAGTTCCAAAAACATTCAGTACTTC.

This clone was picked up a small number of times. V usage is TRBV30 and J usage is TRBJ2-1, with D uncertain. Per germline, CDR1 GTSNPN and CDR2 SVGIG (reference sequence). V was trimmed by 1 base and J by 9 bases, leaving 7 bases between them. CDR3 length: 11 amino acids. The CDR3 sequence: CAWSGFSEQFF. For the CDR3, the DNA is TGTGCCTGGAGTGGATTCAGTGAGCAGTTCTTC.

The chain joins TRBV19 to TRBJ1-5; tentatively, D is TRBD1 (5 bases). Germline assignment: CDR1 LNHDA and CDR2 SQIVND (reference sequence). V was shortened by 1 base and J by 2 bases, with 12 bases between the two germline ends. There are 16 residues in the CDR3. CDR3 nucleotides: TGTGCCAGTAGTATAGTCTGGGGCCGCCGCAATCAGCCCCAGCATTTT. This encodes CASSIVWGRRNQPQHF.

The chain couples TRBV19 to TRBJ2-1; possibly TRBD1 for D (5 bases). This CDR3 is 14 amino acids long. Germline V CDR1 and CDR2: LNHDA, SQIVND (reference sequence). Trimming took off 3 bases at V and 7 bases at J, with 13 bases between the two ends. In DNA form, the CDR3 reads TGTGCCAGTAGTATTGGCTACAGGATAAATGAGCAGTTCTTC. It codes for CASSIGYRINEQFF.